This T cell receptor beta chain was obtained from a study of OX40 agonist ivuxolimab in advanced cancers. At the level of the study: Having had anti-PD-1, anti-PD-L1 or anti-CTLA-4 therapy before was allowed, and about 42% had some.

Measured with immunoSEQ multiplex PCR; TCRdb has only the in-frame clones, and not every one. Found here are around 62,000 clones, roughly 88% of them singletons; the top ten hold under 2%. Study-level findings and limits: In the 0.1-3.0 mg/kg groups, partial responders showed among the lowest expansion. The antigen specificity of the peripheral T cells (those that were expanded) was not determined. CD4+ and CD8+ blood T cells expanded clonally by week 6 at 0.1 to 3.0 mg/kg.

This CDR3 has 15 amino acids. Germline assignment: CDR1 SGHAT and CDR2 FQNNGV. V lost 3 bases and J lost 6; bases outside the gene matches: 8. Concerning this clone itself: Its specificity is not known.

The receptor was derived from an adult with an advanced solid tumor such as melanoma, head and neck, liver or kidney cancer. Sequenced material: CD4+ or CD8+ T cells sorted from blood, taken in a trial of the OX40 agonist ivuxolimab. The chain uses TRBV11-2 and TRBJ2-7; TRBD2 matches 10 bases. The CDR3 sequence is CASSLGLAGGLEQYF. The CDR3, as DNA: TGTGCCAGCAGCTTGGGTTTAGCGGGAGGTCTCGAGCAGTACTTC.